The rows below give T cell receptor beta chains drawn from one sample of a study of shared clonotypes between healthy human individuals. The protocol was immunoSEQ multiplex PCR, while the TCRdb copy is restricted to in-frame clones and leaves out a portion. Seen here are about 1.1 million clones, approximately 80% observed once, and the top ten hold roughly 0.9%. Sequencing used memory CD4+ T cells from PBMCs. The receptor source for this set is a man aged 18 to 30 in good health. Some clones in this sample may be carry-over from other donors' samples. The CDR3 runs from the conserved cysteine through the conserved F or W. The order of the fields is V gene, clone size, D gene, J gene, CDR3 DNA, CDR3 protein. A D gene is named only where the DNA matches it firmly. Rows give clone size only sometimes, using once, few, many, or a class for an expanded clone.

TRBV6-5	-	-	TRBJ2-7	TGTGCCCCAGGAGGACAGCCCTACGAGCAGTACTTC	CAPGGQPYEQYF
TRBV7-2	-	-	TRBJ2-1	TGTGCCAGCAGCTTAGGACGGGACAATGAGCAGTTCTTC	CASSLGRDNEQFF
TRBV30	-	-	TRBJ2-1	TGTGCCTGGAGTGTTTCCGGCGCGGGTGAGCAGTTCTTC	CAWSVSGAGEQFF
TRBV7-2	-	TRBD1	TRBJ2-5	TGTGCCAGCAGCTTATCCGGGACAGGGTATCAAGAGACCCAGTACTTC	CASSLSGTGYQETQYF
TRBV25-1	once	-	TRBJ1-2	TGTGCCAGCAGTGAATTGGGTGCGGAAGGGGAGTATGGCTACACCTTC	CASSELGAEGEYGYTF
TRBV18	-	-	TRBJ2-2	TGTGCCAGCTCACCACCGGTTAAGGGACCCGGGGAGCTGTTTTTT	CASSPPVKGPGELFF
TRBV18	-	-	TRBJ2-7	TGTGCCAGCTCACAAACGCCAGGGGCCGAGCAGTACTTC	CASSQTPGAEQYF
TRBV27	few	TRBD1	TRBJ2-1	TGTGCCAGCAGGACACAGGGGGTGGTGACCTACAATGAGCAGTTCTTC	CASRTQGVVTYNEQFF
TRBV10-2	-	TRBD2	TRBJ2-1	TGCGCCAGCAGTGAGTCAGCAGCGGGAGGGCCGCGCAATGAGCAGTTCTTC	CASSESAAGGPRNEQFF
TRBV27	-	TRBD2	TRBJ2-3	TGTGCCAGCAGTTTTGCGGGCGGGGGGGGCACAGATACGCAGTATTTT	CASSFAGGGGTDTQYF
TRBV29-1	few	TRBD2	TRBJ2-1	TGCAGCGTGCGGACTAGCGGGAAAGTTTATGAGCAGTTCTTC	CSVRTSGKVYEQFF
TRBV6-1	-	TRBD1	TRBJ1-2	TGTGCCAGCACAAGGACAGGGTCTAACTATGGCTACACCTTC	CASTRTGSNYGYTF
TRBV7-8	few	TRBD2	TRBJ2-7	TGTGCCAGCAGCACCGGGACTAGCGGGAGTAGGCAGTACTTC	CASSTGTSGSRQYF
TRBV5-1	-	TRBD1	TRBJ1-2	TGCGCCAGCAGCCAGGACAGGGGGAACCGTAACTATGGCTACACCTTC	CASSQDRGNRNYGYTF
TRBV4-1	-	TRBD2	TRBJ2-3	TGCGCCAGCAGCCAAAAAAGGGCTAGCGGGTATACAGATACGCAGTATTTT	CASSQKRASGYTDTQYF
TRBV30	few	-	TRBJ1-5	TGTGCCTGGAGTCAGAGCAATCAGCCCCAGCATTTT	CAWSQSNQPQHF
TRBV2	-	-	TRBJ1-4	TGTGCCAGCAGCAGTCCGGGACGAGGTGAAAAACTGTTTTTT	CASSSPGRGEKLFF
TRBV2	-	TRBD2	TRBJ2-1	TGTGCCACCCAAGGACTAGCCCGGGGTGAGCAGTTCTTC	CATQGLARGEQFF
TRBV29-1	-	TRBD2	TRBJ2-1	TGCAGCGTTCTATTAGGAGCGGGAGGAAATGAGCAGTTCTTC	CSVLLGAGGNEQFF
TRBV29-1	-	TRBD1	TRBJ1-1	TGCAGCGTTGAAGGGAGACAGGGGGCTTACACTGAAGCTTTCTTT	CSVEGRQGAYTEAFF
TRBV11-2	-	TRBD2	TRBJ2-7	TGTGCCAGCGGGGACCCGGGACTAGCTCACTACGAGCAGTACTTC	CASGDPGLAHYEQYF
TRBV5-4	-	-	TRBJ2-3	TGTGCCAGCAGCTTTGCGGGAACGTTCGATACGCAGTATTTT	CASSFAGTFDTQYF
TRBV28	once	-	TRBJ2-2	TGTGCCAGCAGTTTAGTGCAGAGCACCGGGGAGCTGTTTTTT	CASSLVQSTGELFF
TRBV30	-	-	TRBJ1-1	TGTGCCTGCCGGGACATCAGGGCTTTCTTT	CACRDIRAFF
TRBV5-1	-	TRBD2	TRBJ2-1	TGCGCCAGCAGCTTGGGGCCAGCGGGAGAGGATGAGCAGTTCTTC	CASSLGPAGEDEQFF
TRBV4-2	few	TRBD2	TRBJ2-3	TGTGCCAGCAGCCCTATAGCGGGAGGGCCCACAGATACGCAGTATTTT	CASSPIAGGPTDTQYF
TRBV18	-	-	TRBJ1-1	TGTGCCAGCTCACGCGCGCGGGGGATGGACACTGAAGCTTTCTTT	CASSRARGMDTEAFF
TRBV28	few	-	TRBJ2-6	TGTGCCAGCAGTTCCGGCGGGGCCTCTGGGGCCAACGTCCTGACTTTC	CASSSGGASGANVLTF
TRBV20-1	-	TRBD2	TRBJ2-7	TGCAGTGCTAGTAGCGGGTACGAGCAGTACTTC	CSASSGYEQYF
TRBV7-6	-	TRBD1	TRBJ1-3	TGTGCCAGCAGCCAAGGACAGGGGTTCTCTGGAAACACCATATATTTT	CASSQGQGFSGNTIYF
TRBV6-4	-	TRBD2	TRBJ2-1	TGTGCCAGCAGTGAAGTGGGGGGGAGAGGCGATGAGCAGTTCTTC	CASSEVGGRGDEQFF
TRBV6-1	-	-	TRBJ1-2	TGTGCCAGCAGTGGGGCCTTTAACTCCTATGGCTACACCTTC	CASSGAFNSYGYTF
TRBV5-1	-	-	TRBJ2-2	TGCGCCAGCAGCTTCAGAACCGGGGAGCTGTTTTTT	CASSFRTGELFF
TRBV6-5	-	-	TRBJ2-7	TGTGCCAGCAGTTACTCTCGGGGGTGGGCAGGCCGGGAGTACTTC	CASSYSRGWAGREYF
TRBV18	few	-	TRBJ2-7	TGTGCCAGCTCACCATCCGACAGATACTTTACCTACGAGCAGTACTTC	CASSPSDRYFTYEQYF
TRBV19	-	TRBD1	TRBJ1-5	TGTGCCAGCCGACAGGGAAATCAGCCCCAGCATTTT	CASRQGNQPQHF
TRBV4-3	-	-	TRBJ2-7	TGCGCCAGCAGCCAAGATCGGGGCCCCTCCCATGCCTACGAGCAGTACTTC	CASSQDRGPSHAYEQYF
TRBV7-2	-	-	TRBJ2-3	TGTGCCAGCAGCCTAACCTCGGGGCATACGCAGTATTTT	CASSLTSGHTQYF
TRBV5-1	-	TRBD2	TRBJ2-7	TGCGCCAGCAGCTGGGGACTAGCCAACTCCTACGAGCAGTACTTC	CASSWGLANSYEQYF
TRBV7-3	-	-	TRBJ2-1	TGTGCCAGCAGCTTATCCCCCAGAAACAATGAGCAGTTCTTC	CASSLSPRNNEQFF
TRBV27	-	-	TRBJ2-7	TGTGCCAGCAGTGCCCTGGACACGGACTCCTACGAGCAGTACTTC	CASSALDTDSYEQYF
TRBV5-1	-	-	TRBJ2-7	TGCGCCAGCAGCTCGAACCCTCCCGCGGGGCAGTACTTC	CASSSNPPAGQYF
TRBV4-1	few	TRBD1	TRBJ1-1	TGCGCCAGCAGCCAAATCTTCAGGGGGCGGACTGAAGCTTTCTTT	CASSQIFRGRTEAFF
TRBV5-6	-	-	TRBJ2-4	TGTGCCAGCAGCTGGGGCTCGGGCGGTGGGGTGTCCAAAAACATTCAGTACTTC	CASSWGSGGGVSKNIQYF
TRBV7-3	-	-	TRBJ2-3	TGTGCCAGCAGCTTAGCATGGCTAGCAGATACGCAGTATTTT	CASSLAWLADTQYF
TRBV28	-	TRBD1	TRBJ1-3	TGTGCCAGCAGTTCCCCCGGCACAGGGGCTGGAAACACCATATATTTT	CASSSPGTGAGNTIYF
TRBV19	-	TRBD1	TRBJ2-7	TGTGCCAGTAGTATTCAGGGGACAGGGGGGGTCCCCTTCTACGAGCAGTACTTC	CASSIQGTGGVPFYEQYF
TRBV5-1	-	TRBD1	TRBJ2-7	TGCGCCAGCAGCTTGGCGGGACAGCTGGAGTTCTACGAGCAGTACTTC	CASSLAGQLEFYEQYF
TRBV5-4	-	TRBD1	TRBJ2-5	TGTGCCAGCAGCTTGAACAGGGGGACGGAGACCCAGTACTTC	CASSLNRGTETQYF
TRBV19	-	TRBD2	TRBJ2-1	TGTGCCAGTAGGTCGGGACTAGATTACAATGAGCAGTTCTTC	CASRSGLDYNEQFF
TRBV5-1	-	-	TRBJ2-6	TGCGCCAGCTCTAATGGAGGGAGTGGGGCCAACGTCCTGACTTTC	CASSNGGSGANVLTF
TRBV20-1	-	-	TRBJ2-1	TGCAGTGCTAGAGATCGGGGCGGGTCGTTCTTC	CSARDRGGSFF
TRBV2	-	-	TRBJ1-1	TGTGCCAGCAGTGTATGGACAAAGAACACTGAAGCTTTCTTT	CASSVWTKNTEAFF
TRBV5-6	-	TRBD1	TRBJ1-1	TGTGCCAGCAGACGCAGACAGGGCCTCATGAACACTGAAGCTTTCTTT	CASRRRQGLMNTEAFF
TRBV5-1	-	TRBD1	TRBJ2-1	TGCGCCAGCAACCCTTCAGGGGGCTCGGATGAGCAGTTCTTC	CASNPSGGSDEQFF
TRBV5-1	-	-	TRBJ2-7	TGCGCCAGCAGCTTGGACAGGGCGCCCAACGAGCAGTACTTC	CASSLDRAPNEQYF
TRBV7-2	-	-	TRBJ2-5	TGTGCCAGCAGCTTAGCGGGCAGCCAAGAGACCCAGTACTTC	CASSLAGSQETQYF
TRBV4-1	-	-	TRBJ1-6	TGCGCCAGCAGGGATCAGGGGATTGCTTCGAATTCACCCCTCCACTTT	CASRDQGIASNSPLHF
TRBV11-2	-	-	TRBJ2-3	TGTGCCAGCAGCTTAGAACAGAGAGGTACAGATACGCAGTATTTT	CASSLEQRGTDTQYF